Given below is one T cell receptor beta chain in context. Assay used: immunoSEQ multiplex PCR; TCRdb lists only in-frame clones, some missing. This sample has 85,000 to 95,000 clones, with about 89% found just once. This record comes from a study of control samples from healthy donors and cancer patients. Germline CDR1 reads SGHTA; CDR2 reads FQGNSA. The J segment lost 0 bases and the V segment lost 10 bases, leaving 7 bases of the junction unmatched. This CDR3 spans 15 amino acids. Input material: blood. J is TRBJ2-2 and V is TRBV7-2, with 8 nucleotides matching TRBD1. The sequence was collected from a woman in her twenties or thirties in good health. Here the CDR3 reads CANRGSGTNTGELFF. The CDR3 nucleotides are TGTGCCAACAGGGGGTCGGGAACGAACACCGGGGAGCTGTTTTTT.